These 23 T cell receptor beta chains came from one sample sequenced in a study. TCRdb re-called the 5' RACE reads with MiXCR, one entry per CDR3 protein. Altogether about 54,000 distinct CDR3 sequences are present, approximately 17% being singletons, with the ten largest covering approximately 2.3%. Sequenced input: naive CD4+ T cells sorted from blood. Subset reported: naive CD4+ T cells, CD4+CD45RA+CD25-. The source is a female donor with breast cancer.

As to this clonotype: The junction does not match germline at one end; this may be a read error. The rearrangement joins TRBV20-1 to TRBJ2-5; D not resolved. Germline loops: CDR1 DFQATT, CDR2 SNEGSKA (reference sequence). CDR3 length: 13 residues. The CDR3 loop reads CSARFAAQQTQYF. CDR3 DNA sequence: TGCAGTGCTAGATTCGCGGCCCAACAGACCCAGTACTTC.

Worth noting for this clonotype: A read error may account for a junction end that differs from germline. V gene TRBV28 combines with J gene TRBJ2-3; D tentatively fits TRBD1 or TRBD2 (5 bases each). The CDR3 sequence is 12 residues long. Germline loops: CDR1 MDHEN, CDR2 SYDVKM. The CDR3 sequence is CASSLYRDTQYF. The CDR3 nucleotides read TGTGCCAGTAGTTTATACCGGGACACGCAGTATTTT. The complete variable domain, with remaining parts taken from reference TRBV28 and TRBJ2-3, reads DVKVTQSSRYLVKRTGEKVFLECVQDMDHENMFWYRQDPGLGLRLIYFSYDVKMKEKGDIPEGYSVSREKKERFSLILESASTNQTSMYLCASSLYRDTQYFGPGTRLTVL.

Many counts were recorded for this clonotype. V is TRBV5-1 and J is TRBJ2-3; D is unclear. With 4 bases removed from V and 3 bases from J, the gap between germline ends came to 18 bases. Germline lookup yields CDR1 SGHRS and CDR2 YFSETQ. CDR3 length: 16 amino acids. The CDR3 spells CASSARPKGPTDTQYF. In DNA, the CDR3 is TGCGCCAGCAGCGCCCGGCCGAAGGGCCCAACAGATACGCAGTATTTT.

This clonotype was recorded a few times. The gene calls are TRBV18 and TRBJ2-1, with unresolved D. The germline CDR1 and CDR2 sequences are KGHSH and LQKENI. The V gene lost 3 bases and the J gene lost 8 bases, with 11 bases spanning the gap. The CDR3 contains 13 residues. As DNA, the CDR3 is TGTGCCAGCTCACCGCTCTCCTTGGATGAGCAGTTCTTC. This sequence encodes CASSPLSLDEQFF.

This clonotype was recorded a few times. The chain employs TRBV4-2 and TRBJ2-6, with a tentative D call TRBD2 (6 bases). Between the trimmed V and J ends, which lost 6 bases and 1 base, there was a span of 13 bases. This CDR3 spans 16 amino acids. Germline V gene sequence: CDR1 LGHNA, CDR2 YNFKEQ. This chain's CDR3 is CASSSREVSGANVLTF. Written as DNA, the CDR3 is TGTGCCAGCAGTAGCAGGGAGGTATCTGGGGCCAACGTCCTGACTTTC.

This clonotype was observed a few times. J is TRBJ2-2 and V is TRBV3-1; the match to TRBD1 covers 11 bases. This CDR3 is 17 amino acids long. The germline V gene encodes CDR1 LGHDT and CDR2 YNNKEL (reference sequence). Germline trimming cut 3 bases from V and 7 bases from J; bases unmatched to any gene: 10. For the CDR3, the DNA is TGTGCCAGCAGCCAGGACAGGGGGCTGGCGGGTAACGGGGAGCTGTTTTTT. It specifies CASSQDRGLAGNGELFF.

The rearrangement links TRBV7-2 to TRBJ2-7, with 7 bases identical to TRBD1. The CDR3 covers 17 residues. Germline CDR1 is SGHTA and CDR2 is FQGNSA. V trimming: 6 bases; J trimming: 0 bases; junction bases outside the gene matches: 14. CDR3 amino acids: CASRMTGLLGSSYEQYF. The DNA for the CDR3 is TGTGCCAGCAGGATGACAGGGCTCCTCGGAAGCTCCTACGAGCAGTACTTC.

As regards this clonotype: Possible read error: a much larger clone is one base away. The V call is TRBV5-1, the J call TRBJ2-5; no reliable D call. Germline loops: CDR1 SGHRS, CDR2 YFSETQ. This CDR3 is built from 13 residues. The CDR3 reads CASSLDGLESQYF. CDR3 bases: TGCGCCAGCAGCTTGGATGGGCTAGAGTCCCAGTACTTC.

The chain joins TRBV9 to TRBJ2-2; no definite D call. The CDR3 consists of 14 residues. Trimming removed 0 bases at V and 8 bases at J, with 11 bases between. Germline V lookup: CDR1 SGDLS, CDR2 YYNGEE. CDR3 DNA: TGTGCCAGCAGCGTAGTCGTCGATACGGGGGAGCTGTTTTTT. It codes for CASSVVVDTGELFF.

This clonotype was seen only a few times. The chain has TRBV7-2 and TRBJ1-1; D uncertain. CDR3 size: 13 residues. CDR1 and CDR2 (germline): SGHTA, FQGNSA. V was shortened by 5 bases and J by 2 bases, with 9 bases between the two germline ends. CDR3 protein: CASSLTPNTEAFF. DNA of the CDR3: TGTGCCAGCAGCCTCACCCCAAACACTGAAGCTTTCTTT. The full variable domain, its missing parts supplied by reference TRBV7-2 and TRBJ1-1, is GAGVSQSPSNKVTEKGKDVELRCDPISGHTALYWYRQSLGQGLEFLIYFQGNSAPDKSGLPSDRFSAERTGGSVSTLTIQRTQQEDSAVYLCASSLTPNTEAFFGQGTRLTVV.

This clonotype showed up just a few times. The rearrangement uses TRBV18 and TRBJ2-3; no reliable D call. This CDR3 comprises 14 residues. Trimming took off 3 bases at V and 0 bases at J, with 7 bases between the two ends. The germline gives CDR1 KGHSH, CDR2 LQKENI. The CDR3 spells CASSPTASTDTQYF. The CDR3 DNA is TGTGCCAGCTCACCGACTGCTAGCACAGATACGCAGTATTTT.

The V and J genes are TRBV27 and TRBJ1-1; D not resolved. The V end lost 5 bases, the J end lost 9 bases, and 31 bases lay between the germline ends. The CDR3 spans 18 residues. CDR1 is MNHEY, CDR2 SMNVEV, per germline (reference sequence). CDR3 nucleotides: TGTGCCAGCAGTCGACTTACTTTCGACTTATCGGTGCCGTGGCAAGCTTTCTTT. It encodes CASSRLTFDLSVPWQAFF.

The sample holds a few counts of this clonotype. The V and J genes are TRBV7-2 and TRBJ2-2, with D perhaps matching TRBD1 (5 bases). V lost 5 bases and J 4 bases, leaving 11 bases between the germline ends. Germline CDR1 and CDR2: SGHTA and FQGNSA. The CDR3 length is 14 residues. The CDR3 DNA reads TGTGCCAGCAGCCTGACAAGGGGCACCGGGGAGCTGTTTTTT. Translating gives CASSLTRGTGELFF.

This clonotype was recorded a few times. V gene TRBV7-2 combines with J gene TRBJ1-3; D unclear. The V end lost 1 base, the J end lost 0 bases, and 10 bases lay between the germline ends. CDR1 is SGHTA and CDR2 is FQGNSA in the germline V gene. This CDR3 has 16 residues. The CDR3 is CASSLGAGTSGNTIYF. CDR3 DNA sequence: TGTGCCAGCAGCTTAGGGGCAGGCACCTCTGGAAACACCATATATTTT. The complete variable domain, with remaining parts taken from reference TRBV7-2 and TRBJ1-3, reads GAGVSQSPSNKVTEKGKDVELRCDPISGHTALYWYRQSLGQGLEFLIYFQGNSAPDKSGLPSDRFSAERTGGSVSTLTIQRTQQEDSAVYLCASSLGAGTSGNTIYFGEGSWLTVV.

This clonotype was seen more than once but under ten times. The chain couples TRBV7-3 to TRBJ1-3, with D uncertain. Germline V gene lookup returns CDR1 SGHTA and CDR2 FQGTGA. Trimming shortened V by 8 bases and J by 0 bases, and 8 bases separated the two germline ends. This CDR3 region has 13 residues. The CDR3 spells CASATDSGNTIYF. In DNA, the CDR3 is TGTGCCAGCGCCACAGACTCTGGAAACACCATATATTTT.

This clonotype was picked up a small number of times. The rearrangement joins TRBV2 to TRBJ2-1, with D possibly TRBD2 on 7 matching bases. This CDR3 is built from 15 residues. Looked up from germline, CDR1 is SNHLY and CDR2 is FYNNEI. Trimming removed 4 bases at V and 0 bases at J, with 10 bases between. CDR3 sequence: CASSGGGLSYNEQFF. In nucleotides, the CDR3 is TGTGCCAGCAGTGGGGGGGGCCTCTCCTACAATGAGCAGTTCTTC. The full variable domain, completed using reference TRBV2 and TRBJ2-1, is EPEVTQTPSHQVTQMGQEVILRCVPISNHLYFYWYRQILGQKVEFLVSFYNNEISEKSEIFDDQFSVERPDGSNFTLKIRSTKLEDSAMYFCASSGGGLSYNEQFFGPGTRLTVL.

This clonotype was seen repeatedly, ten times or more. V and J are TRBV6-1 and TRBJ1-5; TRBD1 might be the D (5 bases). Germline V gives CDR1 MNHNS, CDR2 SASEGT. The CDR3 spans 15 residues. The V end was cut by 0 bases, the J end by 6 bases, with 12 bases between. The CDR3 region is CASSEARGRGQPQHF. The DNA of the CDR3 is TGTGCCAGCAGTGAAGCGCGGGGGAGGGGTCAGCCCCAGCATTTT.

This clonotype was counted between two and nine times. The chain couples TRBV6-1 to TRBJ2-2, with 7 nucleotides matching TRBD1. The V and J ends lost 5 bases and 1 base, in that order; junction bases with no gene match: 4. The CDR3 runs to 15 residues. Germline loops: CDR1 MNHNS, CDR2 SASEGT. The CDR3: CASSKTGVNTGELFF. The DNA of the CDR3 is TGTGCCAGCAGTAAAACAGGGGTGAACACCGGGGAGCTGTTTTTT.

The chain recombines TRBV5-1 with TRBJ1-2; 8 nucleotides align to TRBD1. With 0 bases clipped from V and 6 bases from J, the junction kept 7 bases outside the gene matches. The CDR3 sequence is 15 residues long. CDR1 and CDR2 from the germline V gene are SGHRS and YFSETQ. The CDR3 sequence: CASSLGTGLHDGYTF. The CDR3 coding sequence is TGCGCCAGCAGCTTGGGGACAGGGTTGCACGATGGCTACACCTTC.

The chain uses TRBV25-1 and TRBJ2-1; D is uncertain. Trimming cost V 4 bases and J 9 bases, with 19 bases left between them. CDR1 and CDR2 (germline): MGHDK, SYGVNS. The CDR3 contains 15 residues. The CDR3 DNA reads as TGTGCCAGCAGTGTCGGAAACTCCGGAGCCGCTGAGCAGTTCTTC. Translated: CASSVGNSGAAEQFF.

The chain links TRBV5-1 to TRBJ2-1; D remains ambiguous. The CDR3 consists of 11 residues. CDR1 is SGHRS, CDR2 YFSETQ, per germline. V lost 0 bases and J lost 11, with 6 bases in between. This CDR3 is CASSLGRQQFF. The CDR3 DNA sequence: TGCGCCAGCAGCTTGGGGCGCCAGCAGTTCTTC.

The V gene is TRBV6-5, the J gene TRBJ2-5; 13 nucleotides line up with TRBD2. The length of the CDR3 is 15 residues. J lost 6 bases, V lost 6 bases, and 7 bases had no gene match. From germline, CDR1 is MNHEY and CDR2 SVGAGI. The DNA for the CDR3 is TGTGCCAGCAGCTTACCGGGACTAGCGGGACAGACCCAGTACTTC. Translating it yields CASSLPGLAGQTQYF.

A note on this clonotype: A much larger clone sits a single nucleotide away, making a read error possible. The chain couples TRBV6-5 to TRBJ2-3; maybe TRBD1 (6 bases). CDR3 length equals 15 residues. Per the germline V gene, CDR1 is MNHEY and CDR2 is SVGAGI. The CDR3 DNA is TGTGCCTGCAGTTATAGGTCAGGGGCGGCAGATACGCAGTATTTT. Its translation is CACSYRSGAADTQYF.